Each of the 10 T cell receptor beta chains below was sequenced from the same sample in a study of OX40 agonist ivuxolimab in advanced cancers. Clones were read by immunoSEQ multiplex PCR, and TCRdb kept only the in-frame ones, dropping some. The profile covers roughly 74,000 clones, with 84% appearing a single time and around 2.1% taken by the ten largest. Source: CD4+ or CD8+ T cells sorted from blood, taken in a trial of the OX40 agonist ivuxolimab. These receptors originate from an adult with an advanced solid tumor such as melanoma, head and neck, liver or kidney cancer.

This clone was seen only once. The rearrangement links TRBV4-1 to TRBJ2-2, with D unclear. The V gene's germline CDR1 is MGHRA and CDR2 YSYEKL. Trimming cost V 4 bases and J 7 bases, with 13 bases left between them. The CDR3 extends over 14 amino acids. The CDR3 loop is CASSPGHPSGELFF. The CDR3, as DNA: TGCGCCAGCAGCCCCGGGCACCCTAGCGGGGAGCTGTTTTTT.

The rearrangement joins TRBV10-2 to TRBJ2-7, with 9 bases matching TRBD2. From germline, CDR1 is WSHSY and CDR2 SAAADI. V lost 4 bases, J lost 4 bases, and 2 bases stayed unmatched. The CDR3 consists of 13 residues. The DNA for the CDR3 is TGCGCCAGCAGTGTCCTAGCGGGGTACGAGCAGTACTTC. Translated: CASSVLAGYEQYF.

The V call is TRBV15, the J call TRBJ1-2; no clear D gene. V was cut by 0 bases and J by 0 bases, with 8 bases left in between. Per germline, CDR1 LNHNV and CDR2 YYDKDF (reference sequence). The CDR3 covers 15 residues. CDR3 DNA sequence: TGTGCCACCAGCAGAGATAGAACAGCTAACTATGGCTACACCTTC. It translates to CATSRDRTANYGYTF.

V usage is TRBV25-1 and J usage is TRBJ1-4, with D perhaps matching TRBD1 (5 bases). Germline V gene data show CDR1 as MGHDK and CDR2 as SYGVNS. V gave up 3 bases and J gave up 3 bases, with 11 bases separating them. The CDR3 has 15 amino acids. The CDR3 sequence: CASSDLRGSNEKLFF. CDR3 nucleotides: TGTGCCAGCAGTGACCTGCGGGGGTCTAATGAAAAACTGTTTTTT. The variable domain in full, completed from reference TRBV25-1 and TRBJ1-4, reads EADIYQTPRYLVIGTGKKITLECSQTMGHDKMYWYQQDPGMELHLIHYSYGVNSTEKGDLSSESTVSRIRTEHFPLTLESARPSHTSQYLCASSDLRGSNEKLFFGSGTQLSVL.

Only a few counts were recorded for this clone. The chain joins TRBV2 to TRBJ2-2, with 11 bases that match TRBD1. The CDR3 runs 16 residues. After removal of 6 bases from V and 0 bases from J, the junction contained 3 bases not matched to a gene. The germline CDR1 and CDR2 sequences are SNHLY and FYNNEI. In DNA form, the CDR3 reads TGTGCCAGCAGGCTGGGACAGGGGGCGAACACCGGGGAGCTGTTTTTT. As protein: CASRLGQGANTGELFF.

The chain recombines TRBV28 with TRBJ1-6; 9 bases fit TRBD1. The CDR3 length is 15 residues. In germline, CDR1 is MDHEN, CDR2 SYDVKM. With 3 bases clipped from V and 10 bases from J, the junction kept 7 bases outside the gene matches. The CDR3, as DNA: TGTGCCAGCAGTTTCTACAGGGGGCAAGGGTCACCCCTCCACTTT. Translated: CASSFYRGQGSPLHF.

The V and J genes are TRBV27 and TRBJ1-5; D is ambiguous. This CDR3 region has 14 residues. With 2 bases removed from V and 4 bases from J, the gap between germline ends came to 9 bases. From germline, CDR1 is MNHEY and CDR2 SMNVEV (reference sequence). CDR3 region: CASSLSQANQPQHF. CDR3 nucleotides: TGTGCCAGCAGTTTAAGTCAGGCAAATCAGCCCCAGCATTTT.

The CDR3 sequence is CASSFRSTSGRWSSYEQYF. The CDR3 nucleotides read TGTGCCAGCAGCTTTCGTTCGACTAGCGGGAGGTGGAGCTCCTACGAGCAGTACTTC. The chain carries TRBV5-6 and TRBJ2-7; 13 bases line up with TRBD2. Germline trimming cut 2 bases from V and 0 bases from J; bases unmatched to any gene: 11. The CDR3 spans 19 residues. CDR1 and CDR2 (germline): SGHDT, YYEEEE.

The chain couples TRBV6-4 to TRBJ1-2, with TRBD1 as a possible D gene (5 bases). With 0 bases removed from V and 5 bases from J, the gap between germline ends came to 16 bases. Germline V gene lookup returns CDR1 MRHNA and CDR2 SNTAGT. This CDR3 is 16 amino acids long. The CDR3 sequence: CASSDSTSPGLYGYTF. In DNA, the CDR3 is TGTGCCAGCAGTGACTCGACGTCTCCAGGGCTGTATGGCTACACCTTC.

This chain connects TRBV5-4 to TRBJ1-1, with no clear D. CDR3 size: 14 residues. Germline lookup yields CDR1 SGHNT and CDR2 YYREEE (reference sequence). Trimming removed 2 bases from V and 1 base from J, with 9 bases in between. The CDR3 here is CASSFGRKNTEAFF. The CDR3, as DNA: TGTGCCAGCAGCTTTGGACGGAAGAACACTGAAGCTTTCTTT.